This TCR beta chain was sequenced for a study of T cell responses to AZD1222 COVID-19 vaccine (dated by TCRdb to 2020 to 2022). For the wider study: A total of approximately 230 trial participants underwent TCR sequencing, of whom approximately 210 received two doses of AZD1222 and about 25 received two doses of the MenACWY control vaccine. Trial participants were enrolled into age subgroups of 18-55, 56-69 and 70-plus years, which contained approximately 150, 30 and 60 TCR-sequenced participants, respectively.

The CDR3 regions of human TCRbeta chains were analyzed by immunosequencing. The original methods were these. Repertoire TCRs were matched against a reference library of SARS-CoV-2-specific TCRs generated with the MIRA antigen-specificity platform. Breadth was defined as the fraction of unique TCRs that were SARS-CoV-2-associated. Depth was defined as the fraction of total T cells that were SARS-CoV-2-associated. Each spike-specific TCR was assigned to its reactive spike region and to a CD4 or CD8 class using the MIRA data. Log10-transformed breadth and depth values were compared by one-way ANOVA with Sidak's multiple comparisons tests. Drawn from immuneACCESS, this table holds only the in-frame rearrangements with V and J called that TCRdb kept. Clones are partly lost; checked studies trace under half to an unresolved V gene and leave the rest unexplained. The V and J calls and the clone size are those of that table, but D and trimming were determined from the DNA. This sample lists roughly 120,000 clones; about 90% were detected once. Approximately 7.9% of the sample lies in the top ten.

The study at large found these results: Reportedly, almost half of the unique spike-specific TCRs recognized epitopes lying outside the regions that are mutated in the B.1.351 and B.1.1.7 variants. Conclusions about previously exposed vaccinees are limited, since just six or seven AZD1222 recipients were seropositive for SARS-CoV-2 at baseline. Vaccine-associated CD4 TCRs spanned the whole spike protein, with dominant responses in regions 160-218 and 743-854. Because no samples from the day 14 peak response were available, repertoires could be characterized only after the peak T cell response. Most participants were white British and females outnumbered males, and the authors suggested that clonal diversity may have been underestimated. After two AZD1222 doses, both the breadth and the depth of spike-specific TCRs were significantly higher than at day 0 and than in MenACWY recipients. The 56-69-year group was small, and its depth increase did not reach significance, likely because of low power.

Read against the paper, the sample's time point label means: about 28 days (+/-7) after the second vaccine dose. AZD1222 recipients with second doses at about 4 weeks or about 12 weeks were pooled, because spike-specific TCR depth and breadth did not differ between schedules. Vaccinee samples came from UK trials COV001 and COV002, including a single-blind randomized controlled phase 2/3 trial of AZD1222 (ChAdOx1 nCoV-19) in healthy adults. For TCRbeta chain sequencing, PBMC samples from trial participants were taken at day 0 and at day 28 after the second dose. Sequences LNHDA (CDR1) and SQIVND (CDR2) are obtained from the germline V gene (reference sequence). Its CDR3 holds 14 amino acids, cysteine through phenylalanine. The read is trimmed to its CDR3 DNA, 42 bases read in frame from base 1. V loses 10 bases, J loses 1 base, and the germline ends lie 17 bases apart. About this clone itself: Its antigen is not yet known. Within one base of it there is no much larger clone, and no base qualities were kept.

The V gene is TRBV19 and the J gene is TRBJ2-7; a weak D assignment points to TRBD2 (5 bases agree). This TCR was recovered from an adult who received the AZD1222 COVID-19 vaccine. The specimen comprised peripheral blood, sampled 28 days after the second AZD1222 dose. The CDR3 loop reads CATRREGRSYEQYF. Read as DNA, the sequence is TGTGCCACTAGACGTGAGGGAAGGTCCTACGAGCAGTACTTC.